This entry features one T cell receptor beta chain sequence. This entry comes from a study of blood T cell repertoires in COVID-19. Background on the study: The study drew acute and convalescent COVID-19 samples from the United States, Italy and Spain. PBMCs, B-cell-depleted T cells, or T cells provided the cDNA or gDNA that made up the material.

In the original workflow: Reference gene primer amplification yielded estimated nucleated cell counts. Here immunoSEQ multiplex PCR was the method, and the copy in TCRdb shows in-frame clones only, minus some. V, J and clone size are taken as reported in that table, and D and trimming were inferred from the DNA itself. The data show about 350,000 clones, with 88% seen just once and roughly 6.6% held by the top ten. Followed over time, Seattle patients had been enrolled while infection was active. Germline lookup yields CDR1 SGHNT and CDR2 YYREEE (reference sequence). The J segment lost 5 bases and the V segment lost 0 bases, leaving 3 bases of the junction unmatched. The CDR3 sequence is 15 residues long.

The chain couples TRBV5-4 to TRBJ1-5; 9 bases are shared with TRBD1. The sequenced material came from peripheral blood. This clonotype was obtained from a woman in her 70s with COVID-19, enrolled during active disease. In nucleotides, the CDR3 is TGTGCCAGCAGCTTGGGGACAGGGGAGGATCAGCCCCAGCATTTT. Its protein product is CASSLGTGEDQPQHF.